This T cell receptor beta chain was sequenced during a study of blood T cell repertoires in COVID-19. Study overall: COVID-19 samples, acute and convalescent, were from the United States, Italy and Spain.

With V trimmed by 3 bases and J by 5 bases, 1 base remained unmatched. CDR3 size: 13 residues. Germline CDR1 and CDR2: SGHTA and FQGTGA. Original methodology: Amplification of reference gene primers provided the estimated nucleated cell counts. Profiled with immunoSEQ multiplex PCR; TCRdb holds only in-frame clones, not every one. The DNA gave D and trimming, while V, J and clone size come from that table. The sample carries 230,000 or so clones, roughly 87% recorded once. The chain joins TRBV7-3 to TRBJ1-2, with 9 bases matching TRBD1. Specimen: peripheral blood. The receptor's source is a man aged 35-49 years with active or convalescent COVID-19. The CDR3 nucleotides read TGTGCCAGCAGCTTCGGGACAGGGTATGGCTACACCTTC. Protein: CASSFGTGYGYTF.